Given below is one TCR beta chain in context. Its antigen remains undetermined. No much larger clonotype is one base removed from it; base qualities were not supplied. The cohort consisted of hundreds of healthy bone marrow donors. Cohort members were all nominally healthy when sampled, although unrecorded immune exposures were likely present. The donor tested CMV seropositive and was one of the 289 seropositive cohort members. A peripheral blood sample was collected from each donor, and TCR beta sequencing was performed on peripheral blood mononuclear cells. Genomic DNA was extracted from the blood cell samples with the Qiagen DNeasy Blood Extraction Kit. The sample comes from a study of cytomegalovirus exposure and HLA in healthy donors (dated by TCRdb to about 2017). About the study as a whole: According to an earlier analysis of a few hundred of the donors, about 190 million T cells yielded roughly 110 million unique TCR beta sequences and approximately 300 Gb of sequence data. Besides the first cohort of more than 650 subjects, a separate validation cohort made up of 120 different subjects was used. All discovery cohort repertoires had been generated using a single sequencing platform. Using immunosequencing, the study profiled T cell repertoires from around 680 subjects and related those repertoires to cytomegalovirus serostatus. Roughly five DR-DQ haplotypes were treated as single units for association and clustering because of strong linkage in the cohort. Alongside the repertoire data, information on donor age, sex, ethnicity and CMV serostatus was compiled. A later analysis re-examined previously published TCR beta repertoires from several hundred donors and added high-resolution HLA genotyping to investigate patterns of TCR occurrence. In an earlier analysis of a few hundred of the donors, high-throughput TCR beta sequencing was used to judge whether each TCR beta V gene segment behaved as functional or pseudogenic. HLA typing included class I and class II loci at four-digit resolution. Typing coverage varied by locus: 629-630 donors for A, B, C, DRB1 and DQB1; approximately 500 for DQA1; about 590 for DPA1; some 470 for DPB1. Across 398 genotyped donors of the cohort, an average of about 250,000 unique TCR beta nucleotide sequences per donor were sequenced, and approximately 19% of those sequences were non-productive. In the later analysis, no new phenotypic data were used to find candidate immune exposures; instead, reliance was placed on TCR beta sequences and their occurrence across donors. The study aimed to test whether signatures of past pathogen exposure could be identified by cataloging public T cell receptors. An early release that covered 640 HLA-typed donors contained approximately 300 gigabases of sequencing data and approximately 85 million unique TCR sequences. Of the roughly 410 genotyped donors, 75% to 85% were placed in the genetic ancestry cluster associated with self-reported Caucasian donors. In a later genetic analysis, genome-wide SNP genotypes for about 55% of the roughly 700 donors were used, and that subset was treated as a discovery cohort. To predict cytomegalovirus infection status, the study brought together high-throughput TCR immunosequencing, statistical association of individual TCRs with disease status, and machine learning. Overall study results and their limits: The authors suggested that the approach could potentially be extended to other disease states and immunological phenotypes. Several of the top co-occurrence clusters appeared to be linked to parvovirus B19, influenza, CMV and Epstein-Barr virus, according to a later analysis. Because counts were too low, about 18 rarely observed V segments, including chromosome 9 orphons, were excluded from the earlier analysis of 587 of the donors. Most TCR sequences were observed very rarely across donors, whereas some public TCRs were present in many individuals. A cluster of highly shared sequence variants was judged likely to be a technical artifact of the sequencing pipeline. A later genetic analysis reported fewer N-insertions in productive TCRs among donors in an Asian-associated ancestry cluster than the 666-donor mean. Specific HLA alleles were associated with roughly 17,000 TCR beta sequences at a false discovery rate of 0.05 in a later analysis. In vitro tests confirmed that a few of the cytomegalovirus-associated TCR beta chains recognize cytomegalovirus antigens. The classifier was reported to diagnose cytomegalovirus status with high specificity and sensitivity in both the original cohort and the validation cohort. Because the 87-base-pair reads could not distinguish some IMGT-functional V segments, including TRBV6-2 and TRBV6-3, those segments were excluded. A further reported finding was that TCR beta sequences accurately predicted the HLA-A and HLA-B alleles for most subjects in the first cohort. An earlier analysis of 450 to 750 of the donors showed that most TCR beta V segments appeared in productive rearrangements either about 90% or about 30% of the time, which broadly matched IMGT annotations. This cohort had only TCR beta chains sequenced, and the lack of alpha or paired-chain data limited which features could be detected. In a later analysis, the rate of TCR association differed among HLA loci, with DRB1 alleles having the most associated TCRs and HLA-C alleles having the fewest. The study gave a list of 150 to 200 TCR beta chains associated with cytomegalovirus. Correlated functional status among segregating V segments might be attributable to linkage disequilibrium, but an unknown experimental factor could not be ruled out. V-gene and J-gene trimming of TCR beta chains was associated with a missense DCLRE1C variant in a later genetic analysis, and the association was replicated in an independent cohort. In a later analysis, most CMV-associated TCR beta chains were found to appear HLA-restricted, with HLA associations seemingly driven largely by CMV exposure. Presence/absence analyses assumed roughly uniform sequencing depth across donors, an assumption that may not hold. In a later analysis, HLA-associated TCR beta chains showed more clonal expansion and lower generation probabilities than non-associated chains that were equally common. Because HLA typing was unavailable for some donors at each locus, only the typed subset was used in association tests. When HLA alleles, especially DR and DQ, strongly co-occurred, TCR associations were difficult to assign to individual alleles. For the cohort, immune exposure information was limited to CMV serostatus.

The CDR3 has 19 amino acids, counting the end cysteine and phenylalanine. CDR3 DNA only is kept here, 57 bases in frame from base 1. From the germline V gene, CDR1 is MDHEN and CDR2 is SYDVKM. Trimming leaves V shorter by 2 bases and J shorter by 3 bases, with the junction holding 16 bases beyond the gene matches. Library generation was performed with the immunoSEQ multiplex PCR assay. A mixture of 60 forward primers for TCR Vbeta segments and 13 reverse primers for TCR Jbeta segments was used in the multiplex PCR. Amplification of the CDR3 region of rearranged TCR beta genes was performed with a multiplex PCR assay on genomic DNA. The amplified TCR beta libraries were sequenced on the Illumina HiSeq System as 87-base-pair reads. Regarding the original processing steps: A later analysis counted about 80 million unique TCR beta chains across the roughly 700 repertoires, and roughly 11 million of these chains were shared by at least two donors. A nearest-neighbor algorithm error-corrected the raw reads and collapsed the reads into unique sequences, merging closely related sequences to remove PCR and sequencing errors. To assign V, D and J gene segments, CDR3 sequences were aligned to IMGT reference sequences. For a sequence to be retained, a match of at least six nucleotides was required to both a V gene segment and a J gene segment. A rearrangement was called productive if the CDR3 had no stop codons and remained in frame with V and J, and every other rearrangement was called non-productive. Following IMGT convention, CDR3 was defined as the stretch from the second conserved V-encoded cysteine up to the conserved J-encoded phenylalanine. In an earlier analysis of approximately 590 of the donors, sequences lacking an unambiguous match to a single V gene segment were excluded. In an earlier analysis of approximately 560 of the donors, a V segment was called functional when productive rearrangements were above 56.7%, and segregating when the standard deviation between donors exceeded 5%. A statistical classification framework was built for diagnosing cytomegalovirus status from the catalog of TCR beta chain sequences. V and J gene assignment, in a later analysis, came from comparing TCR nucleotide sequences with IMGT/GENE-DB human TR gene sequences. A later analysis assigned CDR3 sequences and most-parsimonious VDJ recombination scenarios with the TCRdist pipeline. In a later analysis, each TCR beta chain was defined by its CDR3 amino acid sequence together with its V-gene family, and reads lacking a unique V-gene family were excluded. As a way to deal with suspected cross-contamination and a sequencing artifact, a later analysis dropped 450 to 600 nucleotide sequences that were highly shared and had low generation probability. For each public chain, a later analysis derived a clonal expansion index from normalized ranks of inferred template counts within each repertoire. A later analysis computed generation probabilities with a VDJ recombination model fitted to out-of-frame rearrangements, and checked the results against IGoR. Hypergeometric tests were used in a later analysis to score TCR-TCR, TCR-HLA and TCR-CMV co-occurrence, with a repertoire-size bias correction applied to the TCR pairs. A later analysis estimated false discovery rates by permuting HLA or CMV assignments 20 times. In a later analysis, co-occurring TCRs were grouped with DBSCAN, and TCRdist sequence similarity was added when clustering was performed within HLA-allele-positive subsets. For co-occurrence clustering, repertoires with fewer than 30,000 or more than 120,000 public chains were excluded, along with a handful of repertoires with anomalous nucleotide sharing. TCRdb limited this immuneACCESS table to in-frame rearrangements with V and J called. A share of clones is missing; checked studies link under half to unresolved V genes, and the rest is unexplained. The V and J calls and clone size are taken from that table; D and trimming were inferred from the DNA. The table for this sample lists approximately 130,000 clones; more than 75% of them were counted only once. The top ten clonotypes cover less than 10% of the sample.

The sample was PBMCs. This chain joins TRBV28 to TRBJ2-4; the central 7 bases match TRBD2. The TCR originated in a woman aged 45 to 65 in good health and CMV-seropositive. The sequence in DNA is TGTGCCAGCAGTTTAATTGTAGGAGGGACTACCCGGGTCAAAAACATTCAGTACTTC. Its protein reads: CASSLIVGGTTRVKNIQYF.